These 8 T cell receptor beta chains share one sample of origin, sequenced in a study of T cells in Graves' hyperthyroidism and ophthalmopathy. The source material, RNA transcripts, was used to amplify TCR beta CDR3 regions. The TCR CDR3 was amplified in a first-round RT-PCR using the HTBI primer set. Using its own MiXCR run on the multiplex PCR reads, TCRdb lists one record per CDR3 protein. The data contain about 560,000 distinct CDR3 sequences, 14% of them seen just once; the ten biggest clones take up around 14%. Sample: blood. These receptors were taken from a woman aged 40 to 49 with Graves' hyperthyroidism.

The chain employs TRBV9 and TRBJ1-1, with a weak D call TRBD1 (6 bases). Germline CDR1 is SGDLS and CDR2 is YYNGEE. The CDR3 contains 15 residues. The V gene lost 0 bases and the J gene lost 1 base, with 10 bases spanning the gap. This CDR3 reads CASSVALGANTEAFF. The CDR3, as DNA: TGTGCCAGCAGCGTAGCTTTGGGGGCGAACACTGAAGCTTTCTTT.

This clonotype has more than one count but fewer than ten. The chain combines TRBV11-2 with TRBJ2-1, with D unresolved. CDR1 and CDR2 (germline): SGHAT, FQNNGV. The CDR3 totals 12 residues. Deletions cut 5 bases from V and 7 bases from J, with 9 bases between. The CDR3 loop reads CASSNIENEQFF. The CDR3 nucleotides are TGTGCCAGCAGCAACATAGAGAATGAGCAGTTCTTC.

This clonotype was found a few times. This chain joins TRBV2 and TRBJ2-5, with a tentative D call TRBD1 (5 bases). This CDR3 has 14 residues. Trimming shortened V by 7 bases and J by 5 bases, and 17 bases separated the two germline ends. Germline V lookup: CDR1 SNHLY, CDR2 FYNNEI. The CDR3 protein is CASKNQGLQETQYF. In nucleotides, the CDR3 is TGTGCCAGCAAGAATCAGGGTTTACAGGAGACCCAGTACTTC.

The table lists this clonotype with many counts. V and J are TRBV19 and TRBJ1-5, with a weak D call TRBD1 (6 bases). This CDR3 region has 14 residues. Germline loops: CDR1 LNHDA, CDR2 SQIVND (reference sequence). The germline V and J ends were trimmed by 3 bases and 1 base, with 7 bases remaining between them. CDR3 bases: TGTGCCAGTAGTATCCAGGGGAGCAATCAGCCCCAGCATTTT. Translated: CASSIQGSNQPQHF.

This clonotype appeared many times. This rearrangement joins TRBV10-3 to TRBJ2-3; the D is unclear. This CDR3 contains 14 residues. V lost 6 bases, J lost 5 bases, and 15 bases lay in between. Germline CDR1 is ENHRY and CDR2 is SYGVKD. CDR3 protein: CAISPSRPGDTQYF. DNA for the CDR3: TGTGCCATCAGCCCTTCTCGACCGGGAGATACGCAGTATTTT.

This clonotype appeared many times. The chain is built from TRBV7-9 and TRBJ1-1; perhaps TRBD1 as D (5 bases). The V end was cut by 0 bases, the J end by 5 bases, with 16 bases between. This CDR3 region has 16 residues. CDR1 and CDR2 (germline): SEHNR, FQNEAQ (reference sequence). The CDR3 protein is CASSLANRFKGTEAFF. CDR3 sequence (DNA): TGTGCCAGCAGCTTAGCGAACAGGTTTAAGGGGACTGAAGCTTTCTTT.

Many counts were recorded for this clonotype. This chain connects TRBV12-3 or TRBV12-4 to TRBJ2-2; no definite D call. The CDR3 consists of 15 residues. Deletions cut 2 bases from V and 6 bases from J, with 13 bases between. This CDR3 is CASSLKPLAPGELFF. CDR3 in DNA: TGTGCCAGCAGTTTAAAGCCCCTGGCCCCCGGGGAGCTGTTTTTT.

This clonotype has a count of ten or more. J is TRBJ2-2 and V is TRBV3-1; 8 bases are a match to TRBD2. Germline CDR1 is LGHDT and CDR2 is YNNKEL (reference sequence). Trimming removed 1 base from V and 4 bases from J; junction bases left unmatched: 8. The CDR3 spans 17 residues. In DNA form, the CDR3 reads TGTGCCAGCAGCCAAGGGGTGAGCGGGAGCCCCACCGGGGAGCTGTTTTTT. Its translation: CASSQGVSGSPTGELFF. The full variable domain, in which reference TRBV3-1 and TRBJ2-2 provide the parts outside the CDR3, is DTAVSQTPKYLVTQMGNDKSIKCEQNLGHDTMYWYKQDSKKFLKIMFSYNNKELIINETVPNRFSPKSPDKAHLNLHINSLELGDSAVYFCASSQGVSGSPTGELFFGEGSRLTVL.